A single sample is the source of the 5 T cell receptor beta chains below, sequenced in a study of cytomegalovirus exposure and HLA in healthy donors. The PCR employed 60 Vbeta primers together with 13 Jbeta primers. Some clones are missing from TCRdb's copy, which holds only in-frame ones; the method was immunoSEQ multiplex PCR. The sample records roughly 120,000 clones, less than 70% being singletons. Sequencing was performed on PBMCs. These receptors originate from a woman in her 70s in good health and CMV-seropositive.

This sequence joins TRBV9 and TRBJ1-6; D perhaps matches TRBD1 (5 bases). This CDR3 is 15 amino acids long. Trimming removed 1 base from V and 5 bases from J, with 10 bases in between. Germline CDR1 and CDR2: SGDLS and YYNGEE. The CDR3 region is CASSVSRQNNSPLHF. The CDR3, as DNA: TGTGCCAGCAGCGTATCAAGACAGAATAATTCACCCCTCCACTTT.

This chain links TRBV4-3 with TRBJ2-3, with a weak D call TRBD2 (5 bases). This CDR3 spans 16 amino acids. Germline loops: CDR1 LGHNA, CDR2 YSLEER. The V end was cut by 4 bases, the J end by 0 bases, with 14 bases between. The DNA of the CDR3 is TGCGCCAGCAGCCTAACTGGGCGGGCTAGCACAGATACGCAGTATTTT. Protein sequence: CASSLTGRASTDTQYF.

This clone was picked up many times. The rearrangement joins TRBV25-1 to TRBJ1-4; 7 nucleotides align to TRBD1. This CDR3 has 14 residues. Trimming removed 3 bases from V and 10 bases from J; junction bases left unmatched: 8. Germline CDR1 reads MGHDK; CDR2 reads SYGVNS. The CDR3 coding sequence is TGTGCCAGCAGTGAGACAGGGAGTAAGACAAAACTGTTTTTT. Residues: CASSETGSKTKLFF.

This clone occurred once. V gene TRBV7-3 combines with J gene TRBJ1-4; TRBD1 might be the D (5 bases). Deletions cut 3 bases from V and 0 bases from J, with 8 bases between. Germline CDR1 SGHTA, CDR2 FQGTGA. The length of the CDR3 is 15 residues. The CDR3 bases are TGTGCCAGCAGCTTTACAGGCACAACTAATGAAAAACTGTTTTTT. As protein: CASSFTGTTNEKLFF.

The J gene is TRBJ1-1, the V gene TRBV2, with D perhaps TRBD1 (5 bases). Per the germline V gene, CDR1 is SNHLY and CDR2 is FYNNEI. V lost 7 bases and J 6 bases, leaving 15 bases between the germline ends. CDR3 length: 13 residues. The CDR3 nucleotides are TGTGCCAGCAAAGAGTTTGGAGGGGCTGAAGCTTTCTTT. Residues: CASKEFGGAEAFF.